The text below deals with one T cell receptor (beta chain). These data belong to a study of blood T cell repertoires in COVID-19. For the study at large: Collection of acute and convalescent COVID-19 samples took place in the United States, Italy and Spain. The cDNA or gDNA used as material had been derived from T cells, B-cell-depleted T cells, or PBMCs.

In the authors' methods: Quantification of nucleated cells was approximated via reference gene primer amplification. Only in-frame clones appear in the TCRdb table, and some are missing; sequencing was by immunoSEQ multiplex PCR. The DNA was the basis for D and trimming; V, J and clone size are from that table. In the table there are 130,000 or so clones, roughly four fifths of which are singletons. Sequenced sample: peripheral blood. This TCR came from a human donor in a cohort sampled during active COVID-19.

The CDR3 region is CASASGREGSNQPQHF. CDR3 bases: TGTGCTAGTGCTTCGGGAAGGGAGGGGAGCAATCAGCCCCAGCATTTT. V gene TRBV12-5 combines with J gene TRBJ1-5, with D maybe TRBD1 (5 bases). The CDR3 length is 16 residues. The germline CDR1 and CDR2 sequences are LGHNT and FRNRAP. Trimming took off 7 bases at V and 1 base at J, with 17 bases between the two ends. The full variable domain, its missing parts supplied by reference TRBV12-5 and TRBJ1-5, is DARVTQTPRHKVTEMGQEVTMRCQPILGHNTVFWYRQTMMQGLELLAYFRNRAPLDDSGMPKDRFSAEMPDATLATLKIQPSEPRDSAVYFCASASGREGSNQPQHFGDGTRLSIL.